Listed below are T cell receptor beta chains from one sample, sequenced in a study of blood T cell repertoires in COVID-19. Repertoires were generated with immunoSEQ multiplex PCR, while TCRdb's copy carries only in-frame clones and drops some. This table holds 200,000 or so clones, 89% found once. Sequenced input: peripheral blood. The source of these receptors is a man between 60 and 75 years old who had recovered from COVID-19. Both conserved end residues are part of each CDR3. D genes are given only for firm matches. Clone size appears in some rows only: once, few, many, or a class for an expanded clone.

CDR3nt | CDR3aa | d_gene | j_gene | v_gene | abundance
TGTGCCAGCAGCTTAGGGGAGGGAAACTACAATGAGCAGTTCTTC | CASSLGEGNYNEQFF | TRBD2 | TRBJ2-1 | TRBV7-3 | .
TGTGCCAGCAGTTACTTCCGATCCCCGCGGACCTTC | CASSYFRSPRTF | . | TRBJ1-2 | TRBV6-2/TRBV6-3 | once
TGCGCCAGCAGCCTAATGTATTACAATGAGCAGTTCTTC | CASSLMYYNEQFF | . | TRBJ2-1 | TRBV4-1 | .
TGCAGCGTTTGGGACAGGGGGAACTATGGCTACACCTTC | CSVWDRGNYGYTF | TRBD1 | TRBJ1-2 | TRBV29-1 | once
TGCGCCAGCAGCTTGACAGGGGATACCTACGAGCAGTACTTC | CASSLTGDTYEQYF | TRBD1 | TRBJ2-7 | TRBV5-1 | .
TGTGCCAGCTCACCCACTGGACAGGGGGGAGTTGGAACCTTC | CASSPTGQGGVGTF | TRBD1 | TRBJ1-2 | TRBV18 | .
TGTGCCAGCAGCTTGGGGAGCTCTGGAAACACCATATATTTT | CASSLGSSGNTIYF | . | TRBJ1-3 | TRBV11-1 | .
TGCGCCAGCAGCCATTATGGGACCAGGGGTGAAAAACTGTTTTTT | CASSHYGTRGEKLFF | . | TRBJ1-4 | TRBV4-1 | once
TGTGCCAGCAGCTCCACTAGCGTCACCGGGGAGCTGTTTTTT | CASSSTSVTGELFF | TRBD2 | TRBJ2-2 | TRBV11-3 | .
TGTGCCAGCAGCTCGGGACAGGGAAGTCACTATGGCTACACCTTC | CASSSGQGSHYGYTF | TRBD1 | TRBJ1-2 | TRBV5-6 | .
TGTGCCAGCAGCCTGACGGGAAACACTGAAGCTTTCTTT | CASSLTGNTEAFF | . | TRBJ1-1 | TRBV27 | once
TGTGCCAGCAGCTTGTCGGGAGGCTACACCTTC | CASSLSGGYTF | . | TRBJ1-2 | TRBV5-6 | .
TGTGCCTCTGGACTCTTACCCGCCGGGGCCAACGTCCTGACTTTC | CASGLLPAGANVLTF | . | TRBJ2-6 | TRBV30 | .
TGTGCCAGTAGTCCGCGAAGTTGGCGGGGTAACAATGAGCAGTTCTTC | CASSPRSWRGNNEQFF | . | TRBJ2-1 | TRBV19 | .
TGTGCCAGTAGTATAAGGGGACAGGGGGATGGCTACACCTTC | CASSIRGQGDGYTF | TRBD1 | TRBJ1-2 | TRBV19 | .
TGTGCCAGCAGCGTAGATCCTAGCGGGAGCACAGATACGCAGTATTTT | CASSVDPSGSTDTQYF | TRBD2 | TRBJ2-3 | TRBV9 | .
TGTGCCAGCAGTATTCTAGCGGGGTGGAGCTCCTACAATGAGCAGTTCTTC | CASSILAGWSSYNEQFF | TRBD2 | TRBJ2-1 | TRBV6-2/TRBV6-3 | .
TGTGCCAGCACCTCAAGAGGGGGGGCTGGGGCCAACGTCCTGACTTTC | CASTSRGGAGANVLTF | . | TRBJ2-6 | TRBV3-1/TRBV3-2 | .
TGCGCCAGCAGTTTTTTAGCGGGAGGTGGGAATGAGCAGTTCTTC | CASSFLAGGGNEQFF | TRBD2 | TRBJ2-1 | TRBV4-3 | .
TGTGCCAGTACCCCAGGGGGCCTGGGGACAGGGTACGGCTACACCTTC | CASTPGGLGTGYGYTF | TRBD1 | TRBJ1-2 | TRBV19 | .
TGTGCCAGCAGTTTCTCCGTGCCTATCGCCTACGAGCAGTACTTC | CASSFSVPIAYEQYF | . | TRBJ2-7 | TRBV6-2/TRBV6-3 | .
TGTGCCAGCAGCCCGATGGCCGGAGCGGCTGGAAACACCATATATTTT | CASSPMAGAAGNTIYF | . | TRBJ1-3 | TRBV9 | .
TGCGCCAGCAGCCAACCGGGCACAGATACGCAGTATTTT | CASSQPGTDTQYF | . | TRBJ2-3 | TRBV4-1 | few
TGTGCCAGCAGGATTGGGGGGTACGGCTACACCTTC | CASRIGGYGYTF | . | TRBJ1-2 | TRBV28 | .
TGTGCCAGCAGGGCCGGGGGACCGAGCAATCAGCCCCAGCATTTT | CASRAGGPSNQPQHF | . | TRBJ1-5 | TRBV28 | .
TGCGCCAGCATGGAGCAGGGCCCCAATGAAAAACTGTTTTTT | CASMEQGPNEKLFF | . | TRBJ1-4 | TRBV5-1 | .
TGTGCCAGCAGTCTTACAGGGGATTATGAAAAACTGTTTTTT | CASSLTGDYEKLFF | TRBD1 | TRBJ1-4 | TRBV27 | once
TGTGCCAGCTCACCACCAGCGGAAAAAGGGGGCCGGTACACTGAAGCTTTCTTT | CASSPPAEKGGRYTEAFF | TRBD1 | TRBJ1-1 | TRBV18 | once
TGTGCCAGCAGGCTCGGACTAGCGGGAACTGGAGAGCAGTTCTTC | CASRLGLAGTGEQFF | TRBD2 | TRBJ2-1 | TRBV7-3 | few
TGCAGTGCTAGTAGACCAGACAGCTACGAGCAGTACTTC | CSASRPDSYEQYF | . | TRBJ2-7 | TRBV20-1 | once
TGTGCCACCCTACGGGCGGGACCCGGATCCTACGAGCAGTACTTC | CATLRAGPGSYEQYF | . | TRBJ2-7 | TRBV6-5 | .
TGTGCCAGCAGTTTATGGCTAGCCGGGGAGCTGTTTTTT | CASSLWLAGELFF | . | TRBJ2-2 | TRBV12-3/TRBV12-4 | few
TGTGCCAGTAGTATCTCCCAGGGTAGGAATGAGCAGTTCTTC | CASSISQGRNEQFF | . | TRBJ2-1 | TRBV19 | once
TGTGCCAGCAGTTCTCAGGACAGGGGCTACACTGAAGCTTTCTTT | CASSSQDRGYTEAFF | TRBD1 | TRBJ1-1 | TRBV6-5 | .
TGTGCCATCCGACCCCCGACAGGGGGGGGCTATGGCTACACCTTC | CAIRPPTGGGYGYTF | TRBD1 | TRBJ1-2 | TRBV27 | .
TGTGCCAGTAGTGCCGTAGCCTATAATTCACCCCTCCACTTT | CASSAVAYNSPLHF | . | TRBJ1-6 | TRBV19 | few
TGTGCCAGCAGCAAAACCGGGACAGGGGGCATGAACACTGAAGCTTTCTTT | CASSKTGTGGMNTEAFF | TRBD1 | TRBJ1-1 | TRBV28 | .
TGTGCCAGCAGCCAAGATGCGGCCCCGGGACTAGCGGGAGAAGTCGGGGAGCTGTTTTTT | CASSQDAAPGLAGEVGELFF | TRBD2 | TRBJ2-2 | TRBV3-1/TRBV3-2 | .
TGTGCCAGCAGCTTAGGGCCGGGGGTCCCCACAGATACGCAGTATTTT | CASSLGPGVPTDTQYF | . | TRBJ2-3 | TRBV7-8 | .
TGTGCCAGCAGCCCGACAGGGGCCGAGCAGTACTTC | CASSPTGAEQYF | TRBD1 | TRBJ2-7 | TRBV7-3 | .
TGTGCCAGCAGCTTCGGCGGGAGCTCTGGGGCCAACGTCCTGACTTTC | CASSFGGSSGANVLTF | TRBD2 | TRBJ2-6 | TRBV5-4 | .
TGTGCCAGCAGCTCTCTAGCGGTAACGCAGTATTTT | CASSSLAVTQYF | TRBD2 | TRBJ2-3 | TRBV11-2 | .
TGTGCCAGTAGCCGTCGACGGGGACAAAGCTCCTACGAGCAGTACTTC | CASSRRRGQSSYEQYF | . | TRBJ2-7 | TRBV19 | .
TGCAGCGTTGCGAACCGGGACAGGGCGGCGATAGGGCAGTTCTTC | CSVANRDRAAIGQFF | TRBD1 | TRBJ2-1 | TRBV29-1 | .
TGCGCCAGCAGTGACGTTGTTCGGGTTGACCCGGGACAGGCGAAAGGGAAAGAAAAACTGTTTTTT | CASSDVVRVDPGQAKGKEKLFF | TRBD1 | TRBJ1-4 | TRBV10-1 | once
TGTGCCAGCAGTTTCAGGGTGGAGCAGTACTTC | CASSFRVEQYF | . | TRBJ2-7 | TRBV12-3/TRBV12-4 | .
TGTGCCAGCAGCCAAGATCGCATAGGGGGATTGGGGGGCTACACCTTC | CASSQDRIGGLGGYTF | . | TRBJ1-2 | TRBV4-2 | .
TGTGCCAGCAGCGGACAGGGGGCGGACACTGAAGCTTTCTTT | CASSGQGADTEAFF | TRBD1 | TRBJ1-1 | TRBV7-2 | .
TGCGCCAGCAGCCAAGCCGGGGCAGGGGGATCCTACGAGCAGTACTTC | CASSQAGAGGSYEQYF | TRBD1 | TRBJ2-7 | TRBV4-3 | .
TGTGCCAGCAGTAATGGAGATTATGGTGGCTACACCTTC | CASSNGDYGGYTF | . | TRBJ1-2 | TRBV6-5 | .
TGTGCCAGCAGCACCCTTCCCCGGACAGGGAAATACGAGCAGTACTTC | CASSTLPRTGKYEQYF | . | TRBJ2-7 | TRBV21-1 | .
TGTGCCAGCAGTTACGAGGGTATGGTGAACACTGAAGCTTTCTTT | CASSYEGMVNTEAFF | . | TRBJ1-1 | TRBV6-6 | .
TGTGCCAGCAGCCCCCTCCCGGGAGGAGAGACCCAGTACTTC | CASSPLPGGETQYF | TRBD2 | TRBJ2-5 | TRBV7-3 | .
TGTGCCAGCAGCCGCGGGCCCTACAATGAGCAGTTCTTC | CASSRGPYNEQFF | . | TRBJ2-1 | TRBV5-5 | .
TGTGCCACACGAGAAAGGGGCCGGATCGGGGAGCTGTTTTTT | CATRERGRIGELFF | . | TRBJ2-2 | TRBV28 | .
TGTGCCAGCAGTCGGGATGGACAGGGGAACTATGGCTACACCTTC | CASSRDGQGNYGYTF | TRBD1 | TRBJ1-2 | TRBV25-1 | once
TGCGCCAGCAGCTTGGGGTTCGGGGAAGGAACAGGGGGAACCTACGAGCAGTACTTC | CASSLGFGEGTGGTYEQYF | TRBD1 | TRBJ2-7 | TRBV5-1 | .
TGCAGTGCCGGCTATGGCTACACCTTC | CSAGYGYTF | . | TRBJ1-2 | TRBV20-1 | few
TGTGCCATCGAGATCCCGGGACAGGGGTCCAATGAGCAGTTCTTC | CAIEIPGQGSNEQFF | TRBD1 | TRBJ2-1 | TRBV6-6 | .